These T cell receptor beta chains were read from a single sample in a study of control samples from healthy donors and cancer patients. TCRdb's table, derived via immunoSEQ multiplex PCR, lists solely in-frame clones and lacks some. Among around 190,000 clones listed, approximately 94% were seen once. Specimen: blood. These receptors were collected from a man in his thirties or forties in good health. CDR3s include the opening cysteine and the closing phenylalanine or tryptophan. Fields, in order: D gene, J gene, clone size, V gene, CDR3 DNA, CDR3 protein. The D gene is left open where the match is weak. Clone size is given for some rows only: seen once, a few or many times, or a class if the clone is expanded.

d_call: TRBD1; j_call: TRBJ1-6; clone_size: -; v_call: TRBV7-2; cdr3_nt: TGTGCCAGCAGCGCATCGGACAGGGAAAATTCACCCCTCCACTTT; cdr3_aa: CASSASDRENSPLHF
d_call: -; j_call: TRBJ2-1; clone_size: -; v_call: TRBV2; cdr3_nt: TGTGCCAGCAGTGTCCTCAATGAGCAGTTCTTC; cdr3_aa: CASSVLNEQFF
d_call: -; j_call: TRBJ2-7; clone_size: -; v_call: TRBV30; cdr3_nt: TGTGCCTGGAGTCCAATAGTCAGGTCATACAACCAGCAGTACTTC; cdr3_aa: CAWSPIVRSYNQQYF
d_call: -; j_call: TRBJ2-7; clone_size: -; v_call: TRBV11-2; cdr3_nt: TGTGCCAGCAGCTCGACGGTCTCCTACGAGCAGTACTTC; cdr3_aa: CASSSTVSYEQYF
d_call: -; j_call: TRBJ1-4; clone_size: once; v_call: TRBV4-3; cdr3_nt: TGCGCCAGCAGCCAATTGTTCGCCTCATCGGTGGGTAATGAAAAACTGTTTTTT; cdr3_aa: CASSQLFASSVGNEKLFF
d_call: -; j_call: TRBJ2-3; clone_size: -; v_call: TRBV6-5; cdr3_nt: TGTGCCAGCAGCAGACAGGAAGTCAGAGATACGCAGTATTTT; cdr3_aa: CASSRQEVRDTQYF
d_call: TRBD2; j_call: TRBJ2-1; clone_size: -; v_call: TRBV5-1; cdr3_nt: TGCGCCAGCAGCTTGGGCGGGAGCCGTACCTACAATGAGCAGTTCTTC; cdr3_aa: CASSLGGSRTYNEQFF
d_call: -; j_call: TRBJ2-7; clone_size: -; v_call: TRBV6-1; cdr3_nt: TGTGCCAGCAGTGAATATGGGGGTTACGAGCAGTACTTC; cdr3_aa: CASSEYGGYEQYF
d_call: -; j_call: TRBJ2-1; clone_size: -; v_call: TRBV5-1; cdr3_nt: TGCGCCAGCAGCAGAACGGGGCCCAGCAATGAGCAGTTCTTC; cdr3_aa: CASSRTGPSNEQFF
d_call: TRBD2; j_call: TRBJ2-3; clone_size: -; v_call: TRBV10-1; cdr3_nt: TGCGCCAGCAGTGGGTCGTTAGCGGGGGGGCAAGATACGCAGTATTTT; cdr3_aa: CASSGSLAGGQDTQYF
d_call: TRBD1; j_call: TRBJ1-5; clone_size: -; v_call: TRBV28; cdr3_nt: TGTGCCAGCAGAAAAGGGGGCTCCGGCAATCAGCCCCAGCATTTT; cdr3_aa: CASRKGGSGNQPQHF
d_call: TRBD1; j_call: TRBJ1-2; clone_size: -; v_call: TRBV3-1/TRBV3-2; cdr3_nt: TGTGCCAGCAGCCAAACAGGGGGCGTCCACTATGGCTACACCTTC; cdr3_aa: CASSQTGGVHYGYTF
d_call: -; j_call: TRBJ1-1; clone_size: once; v_call: TRBV23-1; cdr3_nt: TGCGCCAGCAGTCAATCGCACAAACTGAAGGCTGAAGCTTTCTTT; cdr3_aa: CASSQSHKLKAEAFF
d_call: -; j_call: TRBJ1-1; clone_size: -; v_call: TRBV11-3; cdr3_nt: TGTGCCAGCAGCTTATATTGGGTTATCTGCGCTGAAGCTTTCTTT; cdr3_aa: CASSLYWVICAEAFF
d_call: -; j_call: TRBJ2-5; clone_size: -; v_call: TRBV14; cdr3_nt: TGTGCCAGCAGCCAACTAGCGCGAGAGACCCAGTACTTC; cdr3_aa: CASSQLARETQYF
d_call: -; j_call: TRBJ1-1; clone_size: -; v_call: TRBV19; cdr3_nt: TGTGCCAGTAGTACACGGGGTATGAACACTGAAGCTTTCTTT; cdr3_aa: CASSTRGMNTEAFF
d_call: -; j_call: TRBJ2-3; clone_size: -; v_call: TRBV28; cdr3_nt: TGTGCCAGCAGTTCCCATTCCACAGATACGCAGTATTTT; cdr3_aa: CASSSHSTDTQYF
d_call: -; j_call: TRBJ1-6; clone_size: -; v_call: TRBV28; cdr3_nt: TGTGCCAGCAGTTTGGGCAGGCCTTATTCACCCCTCCACTTT; cdr3_aa: CASSLGRPYSPLHF
d_call: -; j_call: TRBJ2-1; clone_size: -; v_call: TRBV27; cdr3_nt: TGTGCCAGCAGGACGGACAGCTACAATGAGCAGTTCTTC; cdr3_aa: CASRTDSYNEQFF
d_call: -; j_call: TRBJ1-1; clone_size: -; v_call: TRBV10-3; cdr3_nt: TGTGCCATCAGTGAGTCGACGGGGCAAGGGACTGAAGCTTTCTTT; cdr3_aa: CAISESTGQGTEAFF
d_call: TRBD2; j_call: TRBJ2-7; clone_size: once; v_call: TRBV6-1; cdr3_nt: TGTGCCAGCAGTGAATTTCGCGGGAGGTCGTACGAGCAGTACTTC; cdr3_aa: CASSEFRGRSYEQYF
d_call: TRBD1; j_call: TRBJ1-1; clone_size: -; v_call: TRBV6-5; cdr3_nt: TGTGCCAGCAGTTACAGCCGGGACAGGGGCACTGAAGCTTTCTTT; cdr3_aa: CASSYSRDRGTEAFF
d_call: -; j_call: TRBJ1-1; clone_size: -; v_call: TRBV7-9; cdr3_nt: TGTGCCAGCAGCTTAGTACTGGGAAACACTGAAGCTTTCTTT; cdr3_aa: CASSLVLGNTEAFF
d_call: TRBD2; j_call: TRBJ2-1; clone_size: -; v_call: TRBV27; cdr3_nt: TGTGCCAGCAGCTTTAGCGGGAGCGGGAGTGGGGAGCAGTTCTTC; cdr3_aa: CASSFSGSGSGEQFF
d_call: -; j_call: TRBJ1-4; clone_size: -; v_call: TRBV4-3; cdr3_nt: TGCGCCAGCAGCCAAGATCGACAGGTTGAAAAACTGTTTTTT; cdr3_aa: CASSQDRQVEKLFF
d_call: -; j_call: TRBJ2-4; clone_size: -; v_call: TRBV19; cdr3_nt: TGTGCCAGTAGTCCAGGGGCATCGCCGAGCTACATTCAGTACTTC; cdr3_aa: CASSPGASPSYIQYF
d_call: -; j_call: TRBJ2-1; clone_size: once; v_call: TRBV15; cdr3_nt: TGTGCCACCAGCAGAGGTCCTACCGCCGAGCAGTTCTTC; cdr3_aa: CATSRGPTAEQFF
d_call: -; j_call: TRBJ1-2; clone_size: -; v_call: TRBV4-2; cdr3_nt: TGTGCCAGCAGCCAAGGAGGGGGGCACGTATTCTATGGCTACACCTTC; cdr3_aa: CASSQGGGHVFYGYTF
d_call: -; j_call: TRBJ2-1; clone_size: -; v_call: TRBV3-1/TRBV3-2; cdr3_nt: TGTGCCAGCAGCCAAGTGGGGCCAGGTGAGCAGCTCTTC; cdr3_aa: CASSQVGPGEQLF
d_call: TRBD2; j_call: TRBJ2-7; clone_size: -; v_call: TRBV18; cdr3_nt: TGTGCCAGCTCATCCCGAATGCGACTAGCGGGATACGAGCAGTACTTC; cdr3_aa: CASSSRMRLAGYEQYF
d_call: -; j_call: TRBJ1-5; clone_size: -; v_call: TRBV20-1; cdr3_nt: TGCAGTGCAAGTAGGACACCTCGGGGCAATCAGCCCCAGCATTTT; cdr3_aa: CSASRTPRGNQPQHF
d_call: TRBD1; j_call: TRBJ1-4; clone_size: -; v_call: TRBV7-9; cdr3_nt: TGTGCCAGCAGCTTTCAGGGGGTGGGCAATGAAAAACTGTTTTTT; cdr3_aa: CASSFQGVGNEKLFF
d_call: TRBD1; j_call: TRBJ2-7; clone_size: -; v_call: TRBV15; cdr3_nt: TGTGCCACCAGCAGAACCCGGGACAGGGGCTACGAGCAGTACTTC; cdr3_aa: CATSRTRDRGYEQYF
d_call: TRBD1; j_call: TRBJ1-1; clone_size: -; v_call: TRBV5-1; cdr3_nt: TGCGCCAGCAGATATGACAGGGACTTCTCTGAAGCTTTCTTT; cdr3_aa: CASRYDRDFSEAFF
d_call: -; j_call: TRBJ2-3; clone_size: once; v_call: TRBV7-9; cdr3_nt: TGTGCCAGCAGCCCCCGTTTTAGCACAGATACGCAGTATTTT; cdr3_aa: CASSPRFSTDTQYF
d_call: TRBD1; j_call: TRBJ2-7; clone_size: -; v_call: TRBV10-1; cdr3_nt: TGCGCCAGCAGTGCCCAGGGGGCTCGGAACGAGCAGTACTTC; cdr3_aa: CASSAQGARNEQYF
d_call: TRBD2; j_call: TRBJ2-7; clone_size: -; v_call: TRBV6-1; cdr3_nt: TGTGCCAGCAGTGAAGGGCCTAGCGGCTCCTACGAGCAGTACTTC; cdr3_aa: CASSEGPSGSYEQYF
d_call: -; j_call: TRBJ1-3; clone_size: -; v_call: TRBV24-1; cdr3_nt: TGTGCCACCAGTCAGTCCTCTGGAAACACCATATATTTT; cdr3_aa: CATSQSSGNTIYF
d_call: -; j_call: TRBJ1-1; clone_size: -; v_call: TRBV3-1/TRBV3-2; cdr3_nt: TGTGCCAGCAGCCAAGATGCGATAAACACTGAAGCTTTCTTT; cdr3_aa: CASSQDAINTEAFF
d_call: TRBD2; j_call: TRBJ2-7; clone_size: -; v_call: TRBV2; cdr3_nt: TGTGCCAGCCGGACTAGCGGGAGCTACGAGCAGTACTTC; cdr3_aa: CASRTSGSYEQYF
d_call: TRBD1; j_call: TRBJ2-1; clone_size: -; v_call: TRBV6-6; cdr3_nt: TGTGCCAGCAGTTACACACAGCAGGGGACAGGGAAGCAGTTCTTC; cdr3_aa: CASSYTQQGTGKQFF
d_call: -; j_call: TRBJ2-3; clone_size: once; v_call: TRBV7-9; cdr3_nt: TGTGCCAGCAGCCAAAGCAGGGGAAATACGCAGTATTTT; cdr3_aa: CASSQSRGNTQYF
d_call: TRBD1; j_call: TRBJ1-2; clone_size: -; v_call: TRBV5-1; cdr3_nt: TGCGCCAGCAGCTTGCAGGGGGCGTCCGACTATGGCTACACCTTC; cdr3_aa: CASSLQGASDYGYTF
d_call: -; j_call: TRBJ1-1; clone_size: -; v_call: TRBV11-2; cdr3_nt: TGTGCCAGCAGCGGTGGACAGATCATGAACACTGAAGCTTTCTTT; cdr3_aa: CASSGGQIMNTEAFF
d_call: TRBD1; j_call: TRBJ2-7; clone_size: -; v_call: TRBV7-2; cdr3_nt: TGTGCCAGCAGCCCCCCGGGACAGAGGGTCCACGAGCAGTACTTC; cdr3_aa: CASSPPGQRVHEQYF
d_call: -; j_call: TRBJ2-1; clone_size: once; v_call: TRBV4-2; cdr3_nt: TGTGCCAGCAGCCAAGTCAGTAGCAATGAGCAGTTCTTC; cdr3_aa: CASSQVSSNEQFF
d_call: -; j_call: TRBJ2-7; clone_size: -; v_call: TRBV6-6; cdr3_nt: TGTGCCAGCACTAGCATAGCGGACTCCTACGAGCAGTACTTC; cdr3_aa: CASTSIADSYEQYF